This TCR beta chain appears in the sequencing data of a study of blood T cell repertoires in COVID-19. Study-level information: Samples came from the United States, Italy and Spain, spanning acute and convalescent COVID-19.

Here immunoSEQ multiplex PCR was the method, and the copy in TCRdb shows in-frame clones only, minus some. The sample has about 150,000 clones, approximately 87% seen once. Germline V gene lookup returns CDR1 LNHDA and CDR2 SQIVND (reference sequence). The CDR3 covers 16 residues. Trimming took 5 bases from V and 6 from J; bases not matched to a gene: 12. The chain joins TRBV19 to TRBJ1-2; 10 nucleotides agree with TRBD1. Sequencing used peripheral blood. This clonotype originated in a human donor in a cohort sampled during active COVID-19. The CDR3 DNA sequence: TGTGCCAGTAGTTATCCGGGACAGGGGTCGGCGCATGGCTACACCTTC. Protein: CASSYPGQGSAHGYTF.